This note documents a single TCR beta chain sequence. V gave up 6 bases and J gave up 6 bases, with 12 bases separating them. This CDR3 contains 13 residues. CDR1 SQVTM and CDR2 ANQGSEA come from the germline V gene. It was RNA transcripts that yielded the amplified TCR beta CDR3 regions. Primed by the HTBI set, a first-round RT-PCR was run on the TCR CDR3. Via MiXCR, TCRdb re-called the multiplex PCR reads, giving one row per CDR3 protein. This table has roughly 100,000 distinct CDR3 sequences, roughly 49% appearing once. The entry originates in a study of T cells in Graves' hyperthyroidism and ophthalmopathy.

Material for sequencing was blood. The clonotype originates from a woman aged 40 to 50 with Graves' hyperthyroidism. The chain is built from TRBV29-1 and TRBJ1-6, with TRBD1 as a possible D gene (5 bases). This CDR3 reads CSVGTGGNSPLHF. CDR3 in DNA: TGCAGCGTAGGAACAGGAGGTAATTCACCCCTCCACTTT. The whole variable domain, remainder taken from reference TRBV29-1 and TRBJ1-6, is SAVISQKPSRDICQRGTSLTIQCQVDSQVTMMFWYRQQPGQSLTLIATANQGSEATYESGFVIDKFPISRPNLTFSTLTVSNMSPEDSSIYLCSVGTGGNSPLHFGNGTRLTVT.